This TCR beta chain was profiled in a study of T cell changes during pregnancy in multiple sclerosis. The germline gives CDR1 ENHRY, CDR2 SYGVKD. V shed 3 bases and J 2 bases; nucleotides not matched to a gene: 2. There are 15 residues in the CDR3. Assay: immunoSEQ multiplex PCR; the TCRdb copy retains only in-frame clones and omits some. The data hold around 52,000 clones, with about 91% observed a single time. The chain recombines TRBV10-3 with TRBJ1-5, with TRBD1 matching 9 bases. The sequencing used CD4+ T cells from peripheral blood mononuclear cells, collected in the second trimester of pregnancy. This sequence was found in a female donor with multiple sclerosis, enrolled in a pregnancy study. CDR3 in amino acids: CAISEQGAGNQPQHF. The CDR3 nucleotides are TGTGCCATCAGTGAACAGGGGGCGGGCAATCAGCCCCAGCATTTT.